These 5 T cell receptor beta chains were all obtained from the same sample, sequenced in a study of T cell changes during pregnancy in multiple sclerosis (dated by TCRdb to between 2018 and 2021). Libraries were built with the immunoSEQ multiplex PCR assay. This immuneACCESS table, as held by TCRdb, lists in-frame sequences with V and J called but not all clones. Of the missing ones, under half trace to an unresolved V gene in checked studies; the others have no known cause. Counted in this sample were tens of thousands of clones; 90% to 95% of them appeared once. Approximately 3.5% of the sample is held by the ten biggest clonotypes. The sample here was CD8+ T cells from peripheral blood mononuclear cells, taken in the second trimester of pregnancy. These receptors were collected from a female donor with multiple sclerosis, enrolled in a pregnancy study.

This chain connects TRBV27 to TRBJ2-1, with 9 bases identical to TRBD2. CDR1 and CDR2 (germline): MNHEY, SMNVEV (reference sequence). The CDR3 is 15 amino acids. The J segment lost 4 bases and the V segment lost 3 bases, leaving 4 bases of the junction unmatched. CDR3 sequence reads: CASSFVSGSYNEQFF. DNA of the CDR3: TGTGCCAGCAGTTTTGTTAGCGGGAGTTACAATGAGCAGTTCTTC.

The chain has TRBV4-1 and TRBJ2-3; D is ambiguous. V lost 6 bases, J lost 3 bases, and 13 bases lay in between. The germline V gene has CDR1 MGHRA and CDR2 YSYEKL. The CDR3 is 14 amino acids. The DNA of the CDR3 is TGCGCCAGCAGTTTATGGGCCGTTACAGATACGCAGTATTTT. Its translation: CASSLWAVTDTQYF.

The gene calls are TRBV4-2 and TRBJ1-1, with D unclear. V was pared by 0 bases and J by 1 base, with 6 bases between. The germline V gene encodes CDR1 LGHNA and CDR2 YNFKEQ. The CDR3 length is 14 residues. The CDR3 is CASSQETGNTEAFF. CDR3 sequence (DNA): TGTGCCAGCAGCCAAGAGACTGGGAACACTGAAGCTTTCTTT.

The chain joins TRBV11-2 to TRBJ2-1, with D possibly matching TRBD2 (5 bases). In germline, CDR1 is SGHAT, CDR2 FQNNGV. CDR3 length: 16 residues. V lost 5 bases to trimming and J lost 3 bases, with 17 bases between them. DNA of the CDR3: TGTGCCAGCAGCCCCTTTGGGAGTCCCTTCTACAATGAGCAGTTCTTC. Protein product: CASSPFGSPFYNEQFF.

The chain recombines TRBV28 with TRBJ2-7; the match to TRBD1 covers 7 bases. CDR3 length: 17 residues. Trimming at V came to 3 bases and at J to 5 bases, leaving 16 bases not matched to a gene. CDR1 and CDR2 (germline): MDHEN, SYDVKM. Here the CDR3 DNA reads TGTGCCAGCAGTTTCTCTACATTCCGGGACAGTGTCGACGAGCAGTACTTC. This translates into CASSFSTFRDSVDEQYF.